This T cell receptor (beta chain) was found in a study of shared clonotypes between healthy human individuals. Some clones are missing from TCRdb's copy, which holds only in-frame ones; the method was immunoSEQ multiplex PCR. The table lists about 2.4 million clones, 80% to 95% of them singletons, with about 0.39% in the top ten. Germline loops: CDR1 SGHRS, CDR2 YFSETQ. The CDR3 covers 16 residues. The chain couples TRBV5-1 to TRBJ1-3; TRBD2 agrees at 12 bases. The tail of the sequence fits TRBJ2-2 better, so the J call may be wrong. This TCR was recovered from a man younger than 35 in good health. Some clones in this sample may be carry-over from other donors' samples. The sequenced sample consisted of naive CD4+ T cells from PBMCs. Subset: CD45RA+ positively selected. In DNA, the CDR3 is TGCGCCAGCAGCTTGAGTCTAGCGGGAGGGGCCGGGGAGCTGTTTTTT. This translates into CASSLSLAGGAGELFF.